Sequencing of this TCR beta chain was carried out in a study of regulatory T cells in long-lasting Graves disease. General study results and limits: Relative to newly diagnosed Graves' patients, persistent ones had lower TCR diversity.

The V gene end was trimmed by 6 bases and the J gene end by 4 bases; junction bases not matched to a gene: 5. Germline V gene lookup returns CDR1 SNHLY and CDR2 FYNNEI. The CDR3 runs to 15 residues. Stated time point: persistent/refractory GD, antithyroid drugs over 5 years with positive TRAb. The TCR library was made from RNA that had been extracted from PBMCs in TRIzol. CDR3 regions were amplified by Arm-PCR using iRepertoire HTBI primers to build TCR beta libraries. MiXCR, run by TCRdb on the multiplex PCR reads, gives a single entry per CDR3 protein. This table holds hundreds of thousands of distinct CDR3 sequences, 20% to 25% found once. This clonotype occurred many times. The antigen is unknown.

The chain uses TRBV2 and TRBJ2-5, with 13 bases aligning to TRBD2. This specimen was peripheral blood mononuclear cells (PBMCs), taken when the disease was refractory, from a patient treated with antithyroid drugs. This sequence originates from a female donor with Graves disease. The CDR3 coding sequence is TGTGCCAGCAGAACTAGCGGGGGGGCTCGAGAGACCCAGTACTTC. Encoded protein: CASRTSGGARETQYF.